This T cell receptor beta chain is from a study of monozygotic twins with inflammatory bowel disease. Per donor there was one draw, yielding a blood sample of roughly 2.5 ml. Germline CDR1 and CDR2: SGDLS and YYNGEE. The CDR3 has 16 amino acids. No DNA is given; TCRdb re-called the 5' RACE reads and lists each CDR3 protein once. This sample's table reports some 210,000 distinct CDR3 sequences. The material sequenced was blood. The receptor was isolated from a human donor with ulcerative colitis or Crohn's disease, or a healthy co-twin of an affected twin (not recorded which). This chain links TRBV9 with TRBJ2-5; TCRdb gives TRBD1 as the D gene, but with no DNA this cannot be confirmed. CDR3 residues: CASTPSGTGAQETQYF.